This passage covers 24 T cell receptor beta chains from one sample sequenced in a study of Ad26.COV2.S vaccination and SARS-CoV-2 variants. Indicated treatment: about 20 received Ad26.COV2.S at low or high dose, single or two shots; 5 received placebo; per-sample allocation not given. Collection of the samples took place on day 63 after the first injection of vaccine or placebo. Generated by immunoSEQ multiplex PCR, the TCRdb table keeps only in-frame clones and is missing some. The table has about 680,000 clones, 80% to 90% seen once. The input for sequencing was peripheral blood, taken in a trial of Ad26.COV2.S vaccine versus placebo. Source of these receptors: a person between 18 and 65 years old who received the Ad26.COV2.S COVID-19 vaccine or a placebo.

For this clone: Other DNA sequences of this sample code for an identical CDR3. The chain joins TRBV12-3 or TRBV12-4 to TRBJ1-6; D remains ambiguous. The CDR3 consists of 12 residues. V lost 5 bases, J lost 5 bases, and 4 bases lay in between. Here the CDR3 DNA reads TGTGCCAGCAGTCTTAATAATTCACCCCTCCACTTT. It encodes CASSLNNSPLHF.

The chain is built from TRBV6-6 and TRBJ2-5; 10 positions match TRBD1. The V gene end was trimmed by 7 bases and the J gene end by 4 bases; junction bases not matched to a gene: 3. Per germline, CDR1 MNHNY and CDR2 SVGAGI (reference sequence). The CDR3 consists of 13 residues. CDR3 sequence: CASTRDRGETQYF. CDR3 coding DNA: TGTGCCAGCACCCGGGACAGGGGAGAGACCCAGTACTTC.

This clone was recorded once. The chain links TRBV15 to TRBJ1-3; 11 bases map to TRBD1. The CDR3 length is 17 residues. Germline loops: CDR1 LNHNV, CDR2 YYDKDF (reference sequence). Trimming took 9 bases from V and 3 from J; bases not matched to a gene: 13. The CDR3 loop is CATAPGQGGSNGNTIYF. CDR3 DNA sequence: TGTGCCACGGCTCCGGGACAGGGGGGCTCAAATGGAAACACCATATATTTT.

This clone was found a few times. In DNA form, the CDR3 reads TGTGCCAGCATGGCAGGGGGTGATACGCAGTATTTT. Its translation: CASMAGGDTQYF. The chain is built from TRBV11-2 and TRBJ2-3; TRBD1 aligns across 7 bases. The CDR3 is 12 residues long. V shed 7 bases and J 6 bases; nucleotides not matched to a gene: 4. From germline, CDR1 is SGHAT and CDR2 FQNNGV.

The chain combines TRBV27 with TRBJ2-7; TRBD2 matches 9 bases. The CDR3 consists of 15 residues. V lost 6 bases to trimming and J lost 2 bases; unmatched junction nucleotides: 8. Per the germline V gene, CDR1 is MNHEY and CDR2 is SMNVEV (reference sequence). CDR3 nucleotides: TGTGCCAGCAGGCCTCCGGGACTAGCTCCCTACGAGCAGTACTTC. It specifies CASRPPGLAPYEQYF.

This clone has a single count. The CDR3 sequence is CATGDPNYNEQFF. CDR3 coding DNA: TGTGCCACCGGGGACCCCAACTACAATGAGCAGTTCTTC. The rearrangement links TRBV12-3 or TRBV12-4 to TRBJ2-1, with D perhaps assigned TRBD1 or TRBD2 (5 bases each). Trimming cost V 10 bases and J 3 bases, with 13 bases left between them. This CDR3 contains 13 residues.

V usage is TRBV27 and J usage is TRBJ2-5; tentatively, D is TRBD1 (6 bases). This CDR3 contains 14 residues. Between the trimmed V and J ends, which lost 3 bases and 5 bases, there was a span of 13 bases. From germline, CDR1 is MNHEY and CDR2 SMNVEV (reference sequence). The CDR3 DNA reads TGTGCCAGCAGTTTCATGGGGGCTATGGAGACCCAGTACTTC. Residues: CASSFMGAMETQYF.

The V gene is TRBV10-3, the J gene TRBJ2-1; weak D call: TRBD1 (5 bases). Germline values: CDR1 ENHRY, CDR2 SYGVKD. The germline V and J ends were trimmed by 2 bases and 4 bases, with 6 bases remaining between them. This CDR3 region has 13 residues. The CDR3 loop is CAISEGQYNEQFF. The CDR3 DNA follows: TGTGCCATCAGTGAGGGACAATACAATGAGCAGTTCTTC.

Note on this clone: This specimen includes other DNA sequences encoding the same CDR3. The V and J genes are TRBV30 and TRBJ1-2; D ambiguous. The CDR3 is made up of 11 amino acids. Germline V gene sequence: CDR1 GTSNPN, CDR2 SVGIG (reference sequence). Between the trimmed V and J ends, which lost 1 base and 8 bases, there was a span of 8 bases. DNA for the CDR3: TGTGCCTGGAGTGCCCTCGGCGGCTACACCTTC. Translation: CAWSALGGYTF.

CDR3 amino acids: CASSDRGGRGGYTF. In nucleotides, the CDR3 is TGTGCCAGCAGTGATAGAGGGGGTCGTGGTGGCTACACCTTC. The J gene is TRBJ1-2, the V gene TRBV6-4, with a possible D match to TRBD1 (6 bases). Germline V gene data show CDR1 as MRHNA and CDR2 as SNTAGT. V lost 3 bases, J lost 7 bases, and 15 bases lay in between. The CDR3 sequence is 14 residues long.

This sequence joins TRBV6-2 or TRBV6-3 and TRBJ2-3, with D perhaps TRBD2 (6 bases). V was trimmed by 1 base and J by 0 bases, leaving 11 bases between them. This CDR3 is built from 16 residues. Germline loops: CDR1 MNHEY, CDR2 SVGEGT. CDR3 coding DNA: TGTGCCAGCAGTTACTTCGGGGGTCCTAGCACAGATACGCAGTATTTT. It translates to CASSYFGGPSTDTQYF.

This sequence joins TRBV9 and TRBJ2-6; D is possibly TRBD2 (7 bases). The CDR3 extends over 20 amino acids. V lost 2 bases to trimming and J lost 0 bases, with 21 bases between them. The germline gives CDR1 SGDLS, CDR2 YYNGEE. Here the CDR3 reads CASSVAVGGGGHSGANVLTF. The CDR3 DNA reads TGTGCCAGCAGCGTTGCGGTTGGTGGGGGGGGCCACTCTGGGGCCAACGTCCTGACTTTC.

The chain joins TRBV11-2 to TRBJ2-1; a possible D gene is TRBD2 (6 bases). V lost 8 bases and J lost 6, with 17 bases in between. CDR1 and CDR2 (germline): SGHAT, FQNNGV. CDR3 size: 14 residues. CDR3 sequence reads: CASAQGLPTNEQFF. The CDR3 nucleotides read TGTGCCAGCGCTCAGGGACTTCCGACCAATGAGCAGTTCTTC.

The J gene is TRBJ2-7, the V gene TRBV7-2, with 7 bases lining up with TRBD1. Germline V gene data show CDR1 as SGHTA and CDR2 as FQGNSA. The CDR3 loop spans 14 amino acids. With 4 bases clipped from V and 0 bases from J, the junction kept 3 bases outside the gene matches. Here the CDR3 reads CASSWGQTSYEQYF. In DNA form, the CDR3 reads TGTGCCAGCAGCTGGGGACAGACCTCCTACGAGCAGTACTTC.

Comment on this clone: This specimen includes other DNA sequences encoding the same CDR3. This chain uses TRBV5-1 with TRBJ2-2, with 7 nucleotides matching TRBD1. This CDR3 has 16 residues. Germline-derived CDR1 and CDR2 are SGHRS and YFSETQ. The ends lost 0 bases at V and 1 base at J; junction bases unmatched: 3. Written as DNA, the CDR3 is TGCGCCAGCAGCTTGGTCGGGACAGAGAACACCGGGGAGCTGTTTTTT. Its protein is CASSLVGTENTGELFF.

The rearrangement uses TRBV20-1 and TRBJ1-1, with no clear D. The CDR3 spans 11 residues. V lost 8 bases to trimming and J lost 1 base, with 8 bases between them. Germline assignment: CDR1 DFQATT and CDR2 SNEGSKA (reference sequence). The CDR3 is CSRNRNTEAFF. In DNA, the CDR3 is TGCAGTCGAAACAGGAACACTGAAGCTTTCTTT.

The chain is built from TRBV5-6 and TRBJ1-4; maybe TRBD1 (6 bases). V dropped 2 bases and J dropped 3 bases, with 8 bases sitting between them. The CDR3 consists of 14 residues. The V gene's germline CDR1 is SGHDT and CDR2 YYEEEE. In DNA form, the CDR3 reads TGTGCCAGCAGCTTCGGGACACCTAATGAAAAACTGTTTTTT. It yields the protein CASSFGTPNEKLFF.

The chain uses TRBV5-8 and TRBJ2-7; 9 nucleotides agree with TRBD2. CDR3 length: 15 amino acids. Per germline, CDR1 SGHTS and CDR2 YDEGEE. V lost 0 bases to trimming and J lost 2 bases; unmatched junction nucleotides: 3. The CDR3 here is CASSLVSSGAYEQYF. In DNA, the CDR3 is TGTGCCAGCAGCTTGGTATCTAGCGGGGCCTACGAGCAGTACTTC. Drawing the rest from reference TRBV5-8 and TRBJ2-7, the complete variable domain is EAGVTQSPTHLIKTRGQQATLRCSPISGHTSVYWYQQALGLGLQFLLWYDEGEERNRGNFPPRFSGRQFPNYSSELNVNALELEDSALYLCASSLVSSGAYEQYFGPGTRLTVT.

The CDR3 bases are TGTGCCAGCAGCTTACAGGGGGGCTGGGATGGCTACACCTTC. As protein: CASSLQGGWDGYTF. This rearrangement joins TRBV7-9 to TRBJ1-2; TRBD1 matches 7 bases. The trim removed 2 bases at V and 6 bases at J, leaving 6 bases unmatched. Germline V gene sequence: CDR1 SEHNR, CDR2 FQNEAQ (reference sequence). The CDR3 length is 14 residues.

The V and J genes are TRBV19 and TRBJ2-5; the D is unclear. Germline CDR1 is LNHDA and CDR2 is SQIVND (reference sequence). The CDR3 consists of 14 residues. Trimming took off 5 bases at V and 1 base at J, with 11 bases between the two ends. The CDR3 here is CASSDQAIQETQYF. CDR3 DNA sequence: TGTGCCAGTAGTGACCAGGCCATCCAAGAGACCCAGTACTTC.

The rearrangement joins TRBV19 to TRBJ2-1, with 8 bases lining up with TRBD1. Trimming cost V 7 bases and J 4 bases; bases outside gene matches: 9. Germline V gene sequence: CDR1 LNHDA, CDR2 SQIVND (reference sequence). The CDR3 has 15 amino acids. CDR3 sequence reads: CASTRTGNGYNEQFF. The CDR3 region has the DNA TGTGCCAGTACCAGGACAGGGAACGGGTACAATGAGCAGTTCTTC.

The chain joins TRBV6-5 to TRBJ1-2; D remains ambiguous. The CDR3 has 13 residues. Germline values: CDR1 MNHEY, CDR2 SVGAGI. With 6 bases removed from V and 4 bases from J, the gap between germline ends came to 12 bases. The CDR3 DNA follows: TGTGCCAGCAGGGCTCAAGCTTCCTATGGCTACACCTTC. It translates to CASRAQASYGYTF.

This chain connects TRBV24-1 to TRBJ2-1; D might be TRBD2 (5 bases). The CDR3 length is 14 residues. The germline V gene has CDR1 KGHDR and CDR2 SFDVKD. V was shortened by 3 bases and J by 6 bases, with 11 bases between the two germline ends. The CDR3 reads CATSDVGETNEQFF. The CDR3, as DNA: TGTGCCACCAGTGATGTGGGAGAAACCAATGAGCAGTTCTTC.

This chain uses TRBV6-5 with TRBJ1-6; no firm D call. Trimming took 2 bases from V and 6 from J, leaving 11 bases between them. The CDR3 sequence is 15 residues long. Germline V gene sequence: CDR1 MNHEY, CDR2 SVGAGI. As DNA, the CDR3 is TGTGCCAGCAGTTACCGGAGACCTTTTAATTCACCCCTCCACTTT. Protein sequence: CASSYRRPFNSPLHF.